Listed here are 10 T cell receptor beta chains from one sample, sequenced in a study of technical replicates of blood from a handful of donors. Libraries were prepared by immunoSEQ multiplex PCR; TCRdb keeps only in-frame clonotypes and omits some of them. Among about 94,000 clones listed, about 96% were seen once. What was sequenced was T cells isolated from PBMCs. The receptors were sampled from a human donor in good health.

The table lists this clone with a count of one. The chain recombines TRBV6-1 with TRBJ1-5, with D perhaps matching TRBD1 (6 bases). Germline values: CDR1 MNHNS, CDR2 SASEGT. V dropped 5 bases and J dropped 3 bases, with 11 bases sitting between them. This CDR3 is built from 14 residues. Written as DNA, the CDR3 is TGTGCCAGCAGTTCTTACAGGGCCAATCAGCCCCAGCATTTT. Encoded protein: CASSSYRANQPQHF.

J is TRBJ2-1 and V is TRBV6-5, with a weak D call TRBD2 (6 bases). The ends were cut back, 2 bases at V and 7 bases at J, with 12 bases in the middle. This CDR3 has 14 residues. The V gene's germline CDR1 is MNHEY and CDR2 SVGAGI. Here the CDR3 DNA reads TGTGCCAGCAGTTACCCGGGAGATTGGAATGAGCAGTTCTTC. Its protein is CASSYPGDWNEQFF.

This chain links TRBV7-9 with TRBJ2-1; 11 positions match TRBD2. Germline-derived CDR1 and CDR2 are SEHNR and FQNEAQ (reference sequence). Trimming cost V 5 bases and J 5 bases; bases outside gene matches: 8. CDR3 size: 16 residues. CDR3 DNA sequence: TGTGCCAGCAGCCCGCCGACTAGCGGGGTCAACAATGAGCAGTTCTTC. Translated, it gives CASSPPTSGVNNEQFF.

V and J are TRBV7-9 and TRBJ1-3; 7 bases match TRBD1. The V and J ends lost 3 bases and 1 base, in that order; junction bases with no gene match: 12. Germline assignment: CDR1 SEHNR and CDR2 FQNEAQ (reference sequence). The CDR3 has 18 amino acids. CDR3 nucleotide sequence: TGTGCCAGCAGCTTCCTGGGCCAGGGGGAAGGTTCTGGAAACACCATATATTTT. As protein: CASSFLGQGEGSGNTIYF.

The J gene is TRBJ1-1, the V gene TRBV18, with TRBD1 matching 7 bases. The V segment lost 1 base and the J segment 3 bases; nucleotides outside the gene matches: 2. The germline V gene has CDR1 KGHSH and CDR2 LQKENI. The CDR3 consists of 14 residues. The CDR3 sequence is CASSPQQGYTEAFF. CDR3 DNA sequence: TGTGCCAGCTCACCACAACAGGGGTACACTGAAGCTTTCTTT.

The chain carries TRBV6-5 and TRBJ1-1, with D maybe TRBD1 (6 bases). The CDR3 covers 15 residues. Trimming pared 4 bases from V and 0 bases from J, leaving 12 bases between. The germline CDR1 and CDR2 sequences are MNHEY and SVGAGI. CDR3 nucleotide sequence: TGTGCCAGCAGTTGGCCAGGGGACCTGAACACTGAAGCTTTCTTT. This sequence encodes CASSWPGDLNTEAFF.

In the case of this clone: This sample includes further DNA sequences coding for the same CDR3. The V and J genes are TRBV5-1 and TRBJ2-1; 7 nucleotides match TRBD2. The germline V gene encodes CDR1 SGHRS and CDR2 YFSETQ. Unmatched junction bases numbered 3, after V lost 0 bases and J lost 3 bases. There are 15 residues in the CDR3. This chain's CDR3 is CASSLASGGYNEQFF. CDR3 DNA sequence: TGCGCCAGCAGCTTGGCTAGCGGAGGCTACAATGAGCAGTTCTTC.

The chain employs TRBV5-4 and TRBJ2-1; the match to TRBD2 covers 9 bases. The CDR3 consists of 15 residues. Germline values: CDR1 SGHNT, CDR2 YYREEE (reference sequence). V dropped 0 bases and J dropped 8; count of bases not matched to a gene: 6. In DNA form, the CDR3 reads TGTGCCAGCAGCTTGGAGGATAGCGGGAGCGATGAGCAGTTCTTC. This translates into CASSLEDSGSDEQFF.

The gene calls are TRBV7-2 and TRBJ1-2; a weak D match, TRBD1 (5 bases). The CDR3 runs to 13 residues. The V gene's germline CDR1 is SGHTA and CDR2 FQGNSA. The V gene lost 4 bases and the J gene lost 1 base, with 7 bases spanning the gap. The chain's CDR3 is CASSSGVNYGYTF. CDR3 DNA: TGTGCCAGCAGCTCGGGGGTTAACTATGGCTACACCTTC.

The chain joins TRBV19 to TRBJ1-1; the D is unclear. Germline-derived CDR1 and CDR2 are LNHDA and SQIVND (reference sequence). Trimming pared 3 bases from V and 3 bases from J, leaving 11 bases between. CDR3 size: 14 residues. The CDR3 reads CASSILGGDTEAFF. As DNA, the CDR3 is TGTGCCAGTAGTATCTTAGGCGGGGACACTGAAGCTTTCTTT.